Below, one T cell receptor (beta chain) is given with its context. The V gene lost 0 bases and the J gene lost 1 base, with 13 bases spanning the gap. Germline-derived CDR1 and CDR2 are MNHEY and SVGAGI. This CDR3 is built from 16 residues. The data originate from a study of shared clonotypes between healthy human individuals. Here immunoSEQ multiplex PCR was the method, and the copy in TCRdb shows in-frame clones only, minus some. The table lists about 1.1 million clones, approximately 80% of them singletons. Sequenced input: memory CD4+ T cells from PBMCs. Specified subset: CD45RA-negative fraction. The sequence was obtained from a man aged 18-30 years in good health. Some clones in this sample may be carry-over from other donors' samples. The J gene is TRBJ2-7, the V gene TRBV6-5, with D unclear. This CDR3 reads CASSYSIGLGSYEQYF. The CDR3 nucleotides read TGTGCCAGCAGTTACTCGATAGGGCTGGGGTCCTACGAGCAGTACTTC.